This passage covers 24 T cell receptor beta chains from one sample sequenced in a study of response to subunit inactivated influenza vaccine. TCRdb processed the RT-PCR reads anew with MiXCR; each CDR3 protein has one entry. The sample lists about 570,000 distinct CDR3 sequences, around 10% seen once, with approximately 10% in the top ten. This sample was also put to use in a study of T cells expressing NK-cell markers. That report notes: Synthesis of TCR beta cDNA relied on 5'RACE template switching carrying UMIs.

The sequencing used PBMCs from blood, collected on the day of vaccination. These receptors originate from a middle-aged man who received an inactivated influenza vaccine.

This chain's CDR3 is CTSSLARTGEEGNQPQHF. The DNA for the CDR3 is TGTACCAGCAGCTTAGCCCGGACTGGGGAAGAGGGCAATCAGCCCCAGCATTTT. This rearrangement joins TRBV7-2 to TRBJ1-5; D is unresolved. The CDR3 is 18 residues long. V was shortened by 0 bases and J by 2 bases, with 17 bases between the two germline ends. From germline, CDR1 is SGHTA and CDR2 FQGNSA.

The rearrangement uses TRBV7-2 and TRBJ1-4, with D unclear. CDR1 SGHTA and CDR2 FQGNSA come from the germline V gene. Trimming shortened V by 0 bases and J by 4 bases, and 9 bases separated the two germline ends. The CDR3 extends over 15 amino acids. The CDR3 coding sequence is TGTGCCAGCAGCTTAGCGGACGGATTTAATGAAAAACTGTTTTTT. Translation: CASSLADGFNEKLFF.

This clonotype was seen only a few times. The chain employs TRBV15 and TRBJ2-1; D remains unclear. V dropped 1 base and J dropped 0 bases, with 19 bases sitting between them. The germline CDR1 and CDR2 sequences are LNHNV and YYDKDF (reference sequence). This CDR3 has 19 residues. CDR3 bases: TGTGCCACCAGCAGAGTAGGGTTACTGACCTCTTTCTCCTACAATGAGCAGTTCTTC. Protein sequence: CATSRVGLLTSFSYNEQFF.

This chain connects TRBV9 to TRBJ2-2; D ambiguous. CDR3 length: 16 residues. Trimming stripped 0 bases from V and 0 bases from J, with 9 bases between. The germline gives CDR1 SGDLS, CDR2 YYNGEE. CDR3 sequence reads: CASSVEVGANTGELFF. CDR3 in DNA: TGTGCCAGCAGCGTAGAGGTAGGCGCGAACACCGGGGAGCTGTTTTTT.

At least ten counts were recorded for this clonotype. This chain joins TRBV6-5 and TRBJ2-7; D may be TRBD1 (5 bases). V lost 2 bases and J lost 2, with 10 bases in between. This CDR3 is 14 amino acids long. Germline V gene data show CDR1 as MNHEY and CDR2 as SVGAGI. The CDR3 nucleotides are TGTGCCAGCAGTTACAAGGGGCCTGCCTACGAGCAGTACTTC. The encoded protein is CASSYKGPAYEQYF.

A remark on this clonotype: The junction and the germline gene differ at one end; a read error may be behind it. The chain couples TRBV11-2 to TRBJ1-2; tentative D call: TRBD1 (5 bases). The length of the CDR3 is 14 residues. The germline V gene has CDR1 SGHAT and CDR2 FQNNGV. CDR3 DNA: TGTGCCAGCAGCTCTGCCCGGGGGAGCTATGGCTACTCCTTC. Protein: CASSSARGSYGYSF.

This clonotype was detected only a few times. The chain links TRBV2 to TRBJ2-3; TRBD2 agrees at 7 bases. After removal of 1 base from V and 4 bases from J, the junction contained 8 bases not matched to a gene. This CDR3 is 16 amino acids long. Germline loops: CDR1 SNHLY, CDR2 FYNNEI. Here the CDR3 reads CASSEVLGRASDTQYF. The CDR3 bases are TGTGCCAGCAGTGAAGTCCTTGGGAGGGCTTCAGATACGCAGTATTTT.

This clonotype was recorded at least ten times. Written as DNA, the CDR3 is TGCGCCAGCAGCCCGGGACAGGGGGCTGGAGATACGCAGTATTTT. This codes for CASSPGQGAGDTQYF. The V gene is TRBV5-1, the J gene TRBJ2-3; TRBD1 agrees at 12 bases. Germline V gene lookup returns CDR1 SGHRS and CDR2 YFSETQ. The V gene end was trimmed by 4 bases and the J gene end by 5 bases; junction bases not matched to a gene: 5. CDR3 length: 15 residues.

The genes are TRBV6-2 or TRBV6-3 and TRBJ2-1, with 8 positions matching TRBD2. J gave up 0 bases and V 6 bases, and 22 bases lay outside the gene matches. Germline V gives CDR1 MNHEY, CDR2 SVGEGT. This CDR3 region has 21 residues. DNA of the CDR3: TGTGCCAGCAGCCCCACTAGCGGCCTTACCCATAAGAAGGGCTCCTACAATGAGCAGTTCTTC. Encoded protein: CASSPTSGLTHKKGSYNEQFF.

This clonotype was counted a few times. The rearrangement joins TRBV5-6 to TRBJ2-3; TRBD1 matches at 12 bases. Losses at the gene ends were 6 bases for V and 6 bases for J; bases not matched to a gene: 8. The CDR3 has 15 residues. The germline V gene encodes CDR1 SGHDT and CDR2 YYEEEE. The CDR3 DNA reads TGTGCCAGCACCCGCCGGGACAGGGGGCTTGATACGCAGTATTTT. Protein sequence: CASTRRDRGLDTQYF.

This clonotype has a count of ten or more. CDR3 in DNA: TGTGCCAGCAGTTTATCGGCCGGGGCCAACGTCCTGACTTTC. It encodes CASSLSAGANVLTF. The chain uses TRBV27 and TRBJ2-6; D unclear. The CDR3 is made up of 14 amino acids. V lost 0 bases, J lost 4 bases, and 4 bases lay in between. Per the germline V gene, CDR1 is MNHEY and CDR2 is SMNVEV (reference sequence).

This clonotype has ten or more counts. The chain has TRBV5-1 and TRBJ1-2; D perhaps matches TRBD1 (6 bases). V shed 1 base and J shed 7 bases, with 17 bases lying between them. Per the germline V gene, CDR1 is SGHRS and CDR2 is YFSETQ. The CDR3 is 15 residues long. The CDR3 coding sequence is TGCGCCAGCAGCTTGAATCACAGGGTAGGACGTGGCTACACCTTC. It encodes CASSLNHRVGRGYTF.

This clonotype was detected a few times. The chain links TRBV12-3 or TRBV12-4 to TRBJ2-2; TRBD2 might be the D (6 bases). V lost 2 bases and J 8 bases, leaving 12 bases between the germline ends. The CDR3 spans 14 residues. This chain's CDR3 is CASSLKEGTGELFF. The CDR3 nucleotides are TGTGCCAGCAGTTTAAAGGAGGGAACGGGGGAGCTGTTTTTT.

This clonotype came up many times. V is TRBV7-9 and J is TRBJ2-2; either TRBD1 or TRBD2 may supply D (6 bases each). Between the trimmed V and J ends, which lost 5 bases and 7 bases, there was a span of 20 bases. The length of the CDR3 is 16 residues. The germline gives CDR1 SEHNR, CDR2 FQNEAQ (reference sequence). The CDR3 nucleotides read TGTGCCAGCAGCCCCGGGCCGGGGGCAACGGGCGGGGAGCTGTTTTTT. This codes for CASSPGPGATGGELFF.

This clonotype was seen a few times. The chain combines TRBV9 with TRBJ2-2, with TRBD2 identical over 11 bases. With 3 bases clipped from V and 2 bases from J, the junction kept 3 bases outside the gene matches. Germline CDR1 is SGDLS and CDR2 is YYNGEE. The CDR3 is 16 residues long. The DNA for the CDR3 is TGTGCCAGCAGCGGGGGACTAGCGGATAACACCGGGGAGCTGTTTTTT. It yields the protein CASSGGLADNTGELFF.

This clonotype was observed a handful of times. V and J are TRBV4-3 and TRBJ2-3; 10 nucleotides agree with TRBD2. Germline assignment: CDR1 LGHNA and CDR2 YSLEER. Trimming removed 3 bases from V and 3 bases from J; junction bases left unmatched: 3. This CDR3 contains 15 residues. In DNA form, the CDR3 reads TGCGCCAGCAGCCATCCGGGACTAGCGACAGATACGCAGTATTTT. This codes for CASSHPGLATDTQYF.

A few counts support this clonotype. The chain joins TRBV20-1 to TRBJ1-3, with D hard to call. There are 15 residues in the CDR3. Germline CDR1 DFQATT, CDR2 SNEGSKA (reference sequence). Trimming took off 0 bases at V and 3 bases at J, with 12 bases between the two ends. The CDR3 bases are TGCAGTGCTAGAGATGGACCCAACCTTGGAAACACCATATATTTT. The encoded protein is CSARDGPNLGNTIYF.

This clonotype was counted many times. The chain recombines TRBV6-2 or TRBV6-3 with TRBJ2-7; TRBD2 matches 11 bases. With V trimmed by 7 bases and J by 4 bases, 9 bases remained unmatched. The CDR3 is made up of 15 amino acids. The V gene's germline CDR1 is MNHEY and CDR2 SVGEGT. DNA for the CDR3: TGTGCCAGCAATGCGCCGGGACTAGCGGTATACGAGCAGTACTTC. Translating it yields CASNAPGLAVYEQYF.

The CDR3 coding sequence is TGTGCCAGCAGCCAAGGCACGTCCTATGGCTACACCTTC. Its translation is CASSQGTSYGYTF. The chain joins TRBV3-1 to TRBJ1-2; D remains ambiguous. The length of the CDR3 is 13 residues. The germline V gene has CDR1 LGHDT and CDR2 YNNKEL (reference sequence). Trimming left V 1 base short and J 4 bases short, with 7 bases between. Together with reference TRBV3-1 and TRBJ1-2, the CDR3 gives the full variable domain: DTAVSQTPKYLVTQMGNDKSIKCEQNLGHDTMYWYKQDSKKFLKIMFSYNNKELIINETVPNRFSPKSPDKAHLNLHINSLELGDSAVYFCASSQGTSYGYTFGSGTRLTVV.

The J gene is TRBJ2-7, the V gene TRBV2; 8 nucleotides agree with TRBD2. There are 14 residues in the CDR3. CDR1 is SNHLY, CDR2 FYNNEI, per germline. Trimming removed 6 bases from V and 1 base from J; junction bases left unmatched: 5. The CDR3 is CASRDSGDSYEQYF. The CDR3 region has the DNA TGTGCCAGCAGGGATAGCGGGGATTCCTACGAGCAGTACTTC.

The chain links TRBV5-1 to TRBJ2-1; no clear D gene. Per the germline V gene, CDR1 is SGHRS and CDR2 is YFSETQ. V gave up 1 base and J gave up 3 bases, with 11 bases separating them. There are 15 residues in the CDR3. The CDR3 nucleotides are TGCGCCAGCAGCTTGACGACAAGCAACTACAATGAGCAGTTCTTC. Protein: CASSLTTSNYNEQFF.

A few counts support this clonotype. V is TRBV29-1 and J is TRBJ2-3; tentative D call: TRBD1 (6 bases). V was cut by 6 bases and J by 1 base, with 11 bases left in between. CDR1 and CDR2 from the germline V gene are SQVTM and ANQGSEA. The CDR3 loop spans 13 amino acids. This CDR3 is CSVGTFGTDTQYF. DNA of the CDR3: TGCAGCGTCGGGACATTTGGCACAGATACGCAGTATTTT.

This clonotype was seen a few times. The chain combines TRBV5-1 with TRBJ2-5, with D tentatively TRBD1 or TRBD2 (6 bases each). Trimming removed 0 bases at V and 4 bases at J, with 16 bases between. Germline-derived CDR1 and CDR2 are SGHRS and YFSETQ. This CDR3 spans 16 amino acids. The CDR3 DNA reads TGCGCCAGCAGCTTGGCCCGGGGGCCCTTGGGAGAGACCCAGTACTTC. Residues: CASSLARGPLGETQYF.

The table lists this clonotype with many counts. The V gene is TRBV3-1, the J gene TRBJ2-2; a possible D gene is TRBD1 (6 bases). Per the germline V gene, CDR1 is LGHDT and CDR2 is YNNKEL (reference sequence). This CDR3 contains 17 residues. V was cut by 1 base and J by 1 base, with 13 bases left in between. In DNA form, the CDR3 reads TGTGCCAGCAGCCAAGGCCCGGGACAACAGAACACCGGGGAGCTGTTTTTT. This sequence encodes CASSQGPGQQNTGELFF.